The T cell receptor (beta chain) under discussion was sequenced for a study of technical replicates of blood from a handful of donors. Sequencing used immunoSEQ multiplex PCR; TCRdb keeps in-frame clones, though not all of them. This table holds about 59,000 clones, around 95% found once. Points on this clone: Other nucleotide sequences from this sample produce the same CDR3.

This CDR3 contains 13 residues. Germline V gene sequence: CDR1 SGHRS, CDR2 YFSETQ. V lost 0 bases, J lost 3 bases, and 5 bases lay in between. Specimen: PBMCs. The V call is TRBV5-1, the J call TRBJ2-3; TRBD2 is a possible D gene (5 bases). This TCR derives from a human donor in good health. Some clones in this sample may be carry-over from other donors' samples. The DNA of the CDR3 is TGCGCCAGCAGCTTGGCGGGAACAGATACGCAGTATTTT. The encoded protein is CASSLAGTDTQYF.